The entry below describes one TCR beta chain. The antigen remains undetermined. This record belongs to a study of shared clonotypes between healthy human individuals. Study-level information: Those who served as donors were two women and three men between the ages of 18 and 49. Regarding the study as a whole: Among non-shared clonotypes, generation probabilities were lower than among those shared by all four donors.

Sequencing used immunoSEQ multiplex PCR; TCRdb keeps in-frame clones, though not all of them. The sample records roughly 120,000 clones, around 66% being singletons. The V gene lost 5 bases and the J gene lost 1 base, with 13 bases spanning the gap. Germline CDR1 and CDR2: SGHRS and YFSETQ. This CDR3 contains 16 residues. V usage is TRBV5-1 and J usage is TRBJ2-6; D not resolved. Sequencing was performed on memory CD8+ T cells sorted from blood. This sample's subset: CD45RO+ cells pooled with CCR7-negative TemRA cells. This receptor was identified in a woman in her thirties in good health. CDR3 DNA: TGCGCCAGCAGTGGCTGGAATACGTCTGGGGCCAACGTCCTGACTTTC. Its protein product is CASSGWNTSGANVLTF.